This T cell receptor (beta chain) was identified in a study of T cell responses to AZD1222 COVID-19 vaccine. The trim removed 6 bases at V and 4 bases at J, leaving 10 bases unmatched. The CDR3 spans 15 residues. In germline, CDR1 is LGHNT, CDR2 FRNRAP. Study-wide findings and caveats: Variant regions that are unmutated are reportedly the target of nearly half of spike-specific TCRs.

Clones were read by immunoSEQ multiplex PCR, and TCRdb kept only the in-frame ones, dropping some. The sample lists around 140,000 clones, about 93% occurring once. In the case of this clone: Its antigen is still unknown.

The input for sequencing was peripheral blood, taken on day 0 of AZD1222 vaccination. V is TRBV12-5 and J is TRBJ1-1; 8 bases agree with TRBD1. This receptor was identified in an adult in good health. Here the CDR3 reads CASGIPRTGTTEAFF. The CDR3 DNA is TGTGCTAGTGGCATTCCCCGGACAGGGACCACTGAAGCTTTCTTT.